The source of this T cell receptor beta chain is a study of post-analysis software for immune sequencing data (dated by TCRdb to between 2015 and 2017). A note on the overall study: Relapsing-remitting, secondary progressive and progressive-relapsing multiple sclerosis were recorded as disease courses, and subtype annotation was lacking for some patients. The patient repertoires were set against about 12 previously published healthy control repertoires from donors whose ages ranged from roughly 6 to 26 years. A subset of samples was prepared in parallel using single-end sample barcoding, then pooled and co-amplified after Illumina adapter ligation.

Beyond this particular receptor, the publication reports: Compared with controls, multiple sclerosis patients had significantly lower normalized Chao1 diversity, a finding suggesting substantial peripheral T-cell clonal expansion. The control group was slightly older than the multiple sclerosis patient group. Direct clustering with F measure revealed strong co-clustering of samples prepared in the same batch, which led to a batch-effect correction. Significantly higher frequencies in patients than in controls were found for about 5 TRBV segments, including TRBV5-6, TRBV5-1 and TRBV20-1.

The CDR3 spans 15 residues, from the cysteine through the phenylalanine. This entry keeps only the CDR3 DNA: 45 bases, framed from base 1. As encoded in the germline V gene, CDR1 is MGHRA while CDR2 is YSYEKL. Receptor amplification or capture employed PCR. Sequencing was performed on an Illumina HiSeq 2500. Unique molecular identifiers were incorporated into TCR beta cDNA libraries to reduce PCR and sequencing biases. Every 1 to 10 million input T cells yielded approximately 500,000 cDNA molecules, meaning each molecule approximated one T cell. The same protocol used for the earlier healthy control dataset was applied to prepare and sequence the patient libraries. Within a given batch, samples were prepared together, multiplexed and sequenced on the same HiSeq lane. The paper's processing steps were these. MIGEC handled the raw barcoded reads, throwing out single-read molecular identifier groups before consensus assembly and CDR3 extraction. VDJtools was used for post-analysis of the clonotype tables, and diversity was normalized by down-sampling every dataset to the size of the smallest sample. To correct batch-related cross-sample contamination, repertoire overlap clustering matched CDR3 amino acid sequences but not nucleotide sequences. TCRdb trimmed the raw reads at Q25, called clones with MiXCR and kept productive beta chains. Merged by CDR3 protein, the rows form single entries marked with the most common genes and DNA. These V and J calls originate from TCRdb's pipeline instead of the authors' own analysis. A total of roughly 410,000 distinct CDR3 sequences appear in this sample, less than 40% of them only once. The top ten clonotypes cover 13% of the sample.

To demonstrate the VDJtools post-analysis software, the study profiled TCR beta repertoires from the peripheral blood of approximately twelve young patients with multiple sclerosis. The multiple sclerosis patients were children and adolescents between roughly 6 and 17 years of age. This clonotype was seen more than once but under ten times. No antigen is known for it. The junction does not match germline at one end; this may be a read error. The rearranged chain carries TRBV4-1 and TRBJ1-2; no D gene is confidently identified. The origin of this receptor is a girl aged 5 to 17 with multiple sclerosis. Specimen: blood. This receptor carries the CDR3 CASSQDGRVNYDYTF. Here is the DNA: TGCGCCAGCAGCCAAGATGGCAGAGTTAACTATGACTACACCTTT.